One sample yielded the 9 T cell receptor beta chains listed below, sequenced in a study of CD8 T cells in Susac syndrome (dated by TCRdb to between 2018 and 2021). The library was prepared using the immunoSEQ multiplex PCR assay. RNA was extracted using the RNeasy kit, and roughly 0.5 to 1 microgram was reverse transcribed with random hexamers. TCRdb applied fastp at Q25 and MiXCR to the public reads, then kept only in-frame beta chains. Rows matching on CDR3 protein sequence are summarized as one entry with the most common DNA and genes. For this sample the table gives about 180,000 distinct CDR3 sequences, of which roughly 94% were detected only once. Together, the top ten hold 0.095% to 0.1% of the sample. Sequencing was performed on CD4+ T cells from PBMCs. The receptors derive from a human donor with Susac syndrome.

J is TRBJ2-1 and V is TRBV7-6; 10 nucleotides match TRBD2. The CDR3 spans 16 residues. The germline gives CDR1 SGHVS, CDR2 FNYEAQ. Germline trimming cut 5 bases from V and 4 bases from J; bases unmatched to any gene: 8. CDR3 coding DNA: TGTGCCAGCAGCGCGCCCGGGACTAGCGTTTACAATGAGCAGTTCTTC. This gives the protein CASSAPGTSVYNEQFF.

This clonotype was seen a few times. V is TRBV20-1 and J is TRBJ2-1; D is ambiguous. The CDR3 totals 12 residues. V lost 3 bases, J lost 2 bases, and 5 bases lay in between. The V gene's germline CDR1 is DFQATT and CDR2 SNEGSKA (reference sequence). CDR3 bases: TGCAGTGCTAGGGGCCCCTACAATGAGCAGTTCTTC. Its translation is CSARGPYNEQFF.

The V gene is TRBV24-1, the J gene TRBJ2-5; 8 positions match TRBD1. CDR1 KGHDR and CDR2 SFDVKD come from the germline V gene. The CDR3 is 14 amino acids. Germline trimming cut 2 bases from V and 5 bases from J; bases unmatched to any gene: 3. The CDR3: CATSDSTGVETQYF. The CDR3 DNA reads TGTGCCACCAGTGATTCGACAGGGGTGGAGACCCAGTACTTC.

This sequence joins TRBV2 and TRBJ2-2; TRBD2 agrees at 9 bases. The CDR3 consists of 15 residues. CDR1 and CDR2 from the germline V gene are SNHLY and FYNNEI. V lost 5 bases to trimming and J lost 3 bases; unmatched junction nucleotides: 4. DNA for the CDR3: TGTGCCAGCAGTTTCGCGGGGGGGTACACCGGGGAGCTGTTTTTT. Translated, it gives CASSFAGGYTGELFF.

This chain links TRBV24-1 with TRBJ2-1; 10 bases match TRBD2. V was clipped by 4 bases and J by 7 bases; unmatched bases: 6. The V gene's germline CDR1 is KGHDR and CDR2 SFDVKD. The CDR3 runs 15 residues. The CDR3 nucleotides read TGTGCCACCAGTGAACCTAGCGGGAGAGGTAATGAGCAGTTCTTC. This translates into CATSEPSGRGNEQFF.

This clonotype came up once. This rearrangement joins TRBV12-3 or TRBV12-4 to TRBJ1-1; 9 bases are shared with TRBD1. The CDR3 spans 17 residues. The V segment lost 6 bases and the J segment 1 base; nucleotides outside the gene matches: 12. CDR3 sequence: CASSKPDTGGWNTEAFF. CDR3 DNA sequence: TGTGCCAGCAGCAAACCGGATACAGGGGGCTGGAACACTGAAGCTTTCTTT.

The rearrangement links TRBV7-9 to TRBJ2-7, with TRBD2 identical over 9 bases. The CDR3 runs 14 residues. J lost 8 bases, V lost 5 bases, and 10 bases had no gene match. The germline CDR1 and CDR2 sequences are SEHNR and FQNEAQ (reference sequence). CDR3 residues: CASSPGLAGQKQYF. CDR3 DNA sequence: TGTGCCAGCAGCCCGGGACTAGCCGGCCAGAAGCAGTACTTC.

The chain employs TRBV18 and TRBJ1-5, with TRBD1 matching 8 bases. CDR1 and CDR2 (germline): KGHSH, LQKENI. The CDR3 is made up of 14 amino acids. Trimming cost V 6 bases and J 6 bases; bases outside gene matches: 7. Here the CDR3 DNA reads TGTGCCAGCTCTCCGGACAGGGAAGGTCAGCCCCAGCATTTT. Translated, it gives CASSPDREGQPQHF.

The genes are TRBV28 and TRBJ2-7, with TRBD2 matching over 8 bases. In germline, CDR1 is MDHEN, CDR2 SYDVKM. The CDR3 runs 16 residues. V trimming: 6 bases; J trimming: 2 bases; junction bases outside the gene matches: 12. The CDR3 nucleotides are TGTGCCAGCAGACTCCCGGGGCAAGCGGGAGCCTACGAGCAGTACTTC. This sequence encodes CASRLPGQAGAYEQYF. The variable domain in full, completed from reference TRBV28 and TRBJ2-7, reads DVKVTQSSRYLVKRTGEKVFLECVQDMDHENMFWYRQDPGLGLRLIYFSYDVKMKEKGDIPEGYSVSREKKERFSLILESASTNQTSMYLCASRLPGQAGAYEQYFGPGTRLTVT.